This TCR beta chain originates from a study of neurological immune-mediated disorders. This clonotype was seen many times. Its antigen is currently unknown. MiXCR, run by TCRdb on the 5' RACE reads, gives a single entry per CDR3 protein. The table lists roughly 60,000 distinct CDR3 sequences, 4% to 5.5% of them singletons. Findings and caveats of the study: Falling below healthy controls, multiple sclerosis showed the least TCR clonal expansion, while HTLV-1-associated myelopathy showed the most. Expanded clones shared no identical CDR3 amino acid sequences across subjects, which suggested private TCR-beta repertoires in all groups.

The CDR3 consists of 13 residues. With 8 bases removed from V and 6 bases from J, the gap between germline ends came to 11 bases. Per the germline V gene, CDR1 is MNHEY and CDR2 is SVGAGI. The sequencing input was PBMCs. This TCR was recovered from a woman aged 45-65 years with multiple sclerosis. The gene calls are TRBV6-5 and TRBJ1-6; the D gene is possibly TRBD1 (5 bases). CDR3 nucleotides: TGTGCCAGCCGAAGACAGAGTAATTCACCCCTCCACTTT. Protein: CASRRQSNSPLHF.